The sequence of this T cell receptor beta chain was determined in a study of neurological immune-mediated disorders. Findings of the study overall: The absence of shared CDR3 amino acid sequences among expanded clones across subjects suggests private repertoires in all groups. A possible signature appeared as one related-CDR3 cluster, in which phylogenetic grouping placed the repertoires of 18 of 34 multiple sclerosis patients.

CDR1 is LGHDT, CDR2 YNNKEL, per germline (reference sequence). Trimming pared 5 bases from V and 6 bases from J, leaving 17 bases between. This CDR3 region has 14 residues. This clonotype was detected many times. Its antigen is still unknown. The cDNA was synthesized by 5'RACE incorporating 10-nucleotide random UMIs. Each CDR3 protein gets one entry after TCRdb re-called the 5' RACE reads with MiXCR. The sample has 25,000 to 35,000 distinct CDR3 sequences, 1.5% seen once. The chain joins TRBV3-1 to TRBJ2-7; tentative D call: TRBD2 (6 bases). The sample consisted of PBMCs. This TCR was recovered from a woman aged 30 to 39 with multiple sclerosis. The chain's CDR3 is CASSAAGRGPEQYF. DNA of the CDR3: TGTGCCAGCAGCGCCGCGGGACGGGGCCCCGAGCAGTACTTC.